Listed below are T cell receptor beta chains from one sample, sequenced in a study of CD8 T cells in ankylosing spondylitis. TCRdb recomputed calls from the 5' RACE reads with MiXCR, one row per CDR3 protein. The data contain 200,000 to 250,000 distinct CDR3 sequences, approximately 11% of them singletons. Material: blood, either unsorted or a sorted T cell fraction (not recorded which). The receptors shown here come from a male donor with ankylosing spondylitis or in good health (not recorded which). The CDR3 runs from the conserved cysteine through the conserved F or W. A D gene is named only where the DNA matches it firmly. The size field is filled for only some rows; it gives once, few, many or a size class.

v_gene	d_gene	j_gene	abundance	CDR3aa	CDR3nt
TRBV5-1	TRBD1	TRBJ2-5	many	CASSPDLRGETQYF	TGCGCCAGCAGCCCCGACCTCAGGGGGGAGACCCAGTACTTC
TRBV2	NA	TRBJ2-7	few	CAIQIAGQYYEQYF	TGTGCCATACAAATAGCTGGACAGTACTACGAGCAGTACTTC
TRBV5-1	NA	TRBJ2-1	many	CASTQGLRGSEQFF	TGCGCCAGCACTCAGGGCCTAAGGGGTAGTGAGCAGTTCTTC
TRBV20-1	NA	TRBJ1-1	many	CSASYTEAFF	TGCAGTGCTTCTTACACTGAAGCTTTCTTT
TRBV5-1	NA	TRBJ2-1	many	CASSLDRYYSSYNEQFF	TGCGCCAGCAGCTTGGACAGATACTACAGCTCCTACAATGAGCAGTTCTTC
TRBV27	NA	TRBJ1-1	many	CASSLGTLKEAFF	TGTGCCAGCAGTTTAGGGACGCTGAAAGAAGCTTTCTTT
TRBV10-3	NA	TRBJ1-1	many	CAISPRGRTEAFF	TGTGCCATCAGTCCCCGGGGGCGGACTGAAGCTTTCTTT
TRBV7-9	NA	TRBJ2-2	many	CASSLAGGYTGELFF	TGTGCCAGCAGCTTAGCGGGAGGCTACACCGGGGAGCTGTTTTTT
TRBV5-8	NA	TRBJ1-5	many	CASSLGPTEYSNQPQHF	TGTGCCAGCAGCTTAGGCCCGACAGAATATAGCAATCAGCCCCAGCATTTT
TRBV7-9	NA	TRBJ1-1	NA	CASSFGYTEAFF	TGTGCCAGCAGCTTTGGCTACACTGAAGCTTTCTTT
TRBV5-1	NA	TRBJ1-1	many	CASSVREGGNTEAFF	TGCGCCAGCAGCGTCCGCGAGGGAGGGAACACTGAAGCTTTCTTT
TRBV28	NA	TRBJ2-6	few	CASSTRTVPGANVLTF	TGTGCCAGCAGTACCCGGACCGTCCCTGGGGCCAACGTCCTGACTTTC
TRBV5-1	TRBD2	TRBJ2-5	few	CASSLAGGGKETQYF	TGCGCCAGCAGCTTGGCCGGCGGGGGGAAAGAGACCCAGTACTTC
TRBV12-3/TRBV12-4	NA	TRBJ1-3	many	CASTKRASGNTIYF	TGTGCCAGCACAAAAAGGGCGTCTGGAAACACCATATATTTT
TRBV4-1	TRBD1	TRBJ2-7	few	CASSPGAGGWSYEQYF	TGCGCCAGCAGCCCCGGGGCAGGGGGCTGGTCCTACGAGCAGTACTTC
TRBV2	TRBD2	TRBJ2-3	many	CASYGGDTQYF	TGTGCCAGCTACGGGGGGGATACGCAGTATTTT
TRBV6-1	NA	TRBJ2-1	many	CASRNPGFNYNEQFF	TGTGCCAGCAGGAATCCGGGCTTCAACTACAATGAGCAGTTCTTC
TRBV10-3	NA	TRBJ2-5	many	CAISESVPNSQETQYF	TGTGCCATCAGTGAGTCGGTCCCCAACTCCCAAGAGACCCAGTACTTC
TRBV5-1	NA	TRBJ1-1	many	CASSQGRGNTEAFF	TGCGCCAGCAGCCAGGGCAGGGGTAACACTGAAGCTTTCTTT
TRBV5-1	NA	TRBJ1-1	few	CASSLGPVGTEAFF	TGCGCCAGCAGCTTGGGGCCCGTGGGAACTGAAGCTTTCTTT
TRBV4-1	TRBD1	TRBJ1-1	many	CASSQFAWVTGLSYGLKAFF	TGCGCCAGCAGCCAATTTGCATGGGTGACAGGGCTATCCTACGGCCTGAAAGCTTTCTTT